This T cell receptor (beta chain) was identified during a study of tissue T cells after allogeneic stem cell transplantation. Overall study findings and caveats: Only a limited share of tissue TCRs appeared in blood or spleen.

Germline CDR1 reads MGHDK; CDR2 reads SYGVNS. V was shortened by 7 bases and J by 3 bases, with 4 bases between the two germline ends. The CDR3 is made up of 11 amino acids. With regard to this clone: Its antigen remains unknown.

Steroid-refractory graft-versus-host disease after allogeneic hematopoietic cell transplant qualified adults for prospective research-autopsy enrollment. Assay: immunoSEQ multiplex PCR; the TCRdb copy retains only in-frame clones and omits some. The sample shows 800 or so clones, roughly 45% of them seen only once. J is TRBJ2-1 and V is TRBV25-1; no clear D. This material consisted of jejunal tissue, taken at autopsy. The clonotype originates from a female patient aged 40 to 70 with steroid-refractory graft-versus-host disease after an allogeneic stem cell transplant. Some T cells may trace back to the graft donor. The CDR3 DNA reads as TGTGCCAGCAAACTCTACAATGAGCAGTTCTTC. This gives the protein CASKLYNEQFF.